This T cell receptor beta chain was identified in a study of T cell repertoires in cytomegalovirus infection. Across the study: The authors used CMV epitopes that were HLA-C-restricted (recently identified) and HLA-B-restricted (well studied). The public TCR beta signatures pointed to both CMV infection and matching HLA type.

Regarding the study as a whole: The ex vivo response was dominated by HLA-C-restricted CMV-specific TCR beta clonotypes.

This clonotype was counted only a few times. Its antigen remains unknown. CDR3 length: 18 amino acids. V dropped 1 base and J dropped 1; count of bases not matched to a gene: 12. CDR1 and CDR2 (germline): MNHNS, SASEGT. TCRdb recomputed calls from the reads with MiXCR, one row per CDR3 protein. In the table there are around 900,000 distinct CDR3 sequences, approximately 31% of which are singletons. The rearrangement links TRBV6-1 to TRBJ1-1, with 7 bases identical to TRBD1. The specimen comprised cultured CD8+ T cells from PBMCs, sampled from culture after CMV antigen stimulation. The TCR was taken from a human donor in good health (CMV status not recorded). Some clones in this sample may be carry-over from other donors' samples. CDR3 nucleotide sequence: TGTGCCAGCAGTGAAGGGGCAGGCCGGGGACAGAAGAACACTGAAGCTTTCTTT. Its translation is CASSEGAGRGQKNTEAFF.